This TCR beta chain is from a study of blood T cell repertoires in COVID-19. The protocol was immunoSEQ multiplex PCR, while the TCRdb copy is restricted to in-frame clones and leaves out a portion. The table records about 78,000 clones, around nine tenths of them present only once. Germline lookup yields CDR1 SGHDT and CDR2 YYEEEE. This CDR3 contains 17 residues. With V trimmed by 4 bases and J by 3 bases, 12 bases remained unmatched. Sample: peripheral blood. The chain is built from TRBV5-6 and TRBJ1-2; TRBD1 agrees at 10 bases. The origin of this receptor is a man aged 65 to 79 with active or convalescent COVID-19. The CDR3 bases are TGTGCCAGCAGCGCTCTCCTGACAGGGGGCCTAGACTATGGCTACACCTTC. Amino acid sequence: CASSALLTGGLDYGYTF.